The TCR beta chain described here comes from a study of early T cells in non-severe SARS-CoV-2 infection (dated by TCRdb to the early 2020s). Context from the whole study: TCR sequencing used bulk RNA from unsorted whole blood, so alpha and beta chains could not be paired. What the study reported, not specific to this receptor: VDJdb matching was skewed toward anti-spike CD8 responses, so virus-specific expansions were likely underestimated and private and CD4 specificities were missed.

At the junction V is shortened by 4 bases and J by 2 bases, with 15 bases in between. The CDR3 numbers 14 residues from cysteine through phenylalanine. Only CDR3 DNA is held: 42 bases, read in frame from base 1. CDR1 and CDR2 (DFQATT, SNEGSKA) derive from the germline V gene (reference sequence). This clonotype was seen at least ten times. Its antigen target is currently unknown. Base qualities are not provided; no much larger clone lies one nucleotide away. Set within a cohort of healthcare workers in London, UK, this nested case-control study involved weekly PCR testing of nasopharyngeal swabs along with blood sampling. Healthcare workers were enrolled in the week of the UK lockdown, from 23 to 31 March 2020, and were followed every week for up to roughly 15 weeks. The method behind the library was 5' RACE. Sequencer: NextSeq 500. In the TCR library protocol, unique molecular identifiers were attached to individual cDNA molecules to correct for PCR bias and sequencing error. TCR alpha and beta chains were both sequenced, and the abundances of alpha and beta sequences in each sample were closely correlated with each other. For the original study's pipeline: Decombinator V4 was used to annotate TCR sequences for V gene, J gene and CDR3. TCRs were defined as expanded if a significant change between any two time points was detected under a Poisson model with p below 0.0001. TCR abundances were normalised to the total number of TCRs sequenced in each sample and reported as counts per million. MAIT TCRs were defined by TRAV1-2 paired with TRAJ12, TRAJ20 or TRAJ33, and iNKT TCRs by TRAV10 paired with TRAJ18. A search of VDJdb, accessed on 1 November 2021, was run for TCRs annotated to CMV, EBV and SARS-CoV-2, with TCRs annotated for multiple antigens excluded. TCRdb reanalyzed the raw reads on its own, using fastp at Q25 for trimming and MiXCR for clone calling, and kept in-frame beta chains. Identical CDR3 proteins give one entry, which carries the most common genes and DNA. TCRdb, rather than the study authors, made the V and J calls. The sample records approximately 70,000 distinct CDR3 sequences, approximately 10% of which are singletons. The ten largest clones take up 4.5% to 7% of the sample.

Sequencing was performed on whole blood, taken at baseline. The rearranged chain carries TRBV20-1 and TRBJ2-7; TRBD2 is possibly the D segment (6 matching bases). The clonotype comes from an adult who was a healthcare worker with PCR-confirmed SARS-CoV-2 infection or an uninfected control (not recorded which). CDR3 loop: CSANPPGVPYEQYF. The nucleotide sequence is TGCAGTGCTAACCCTCCGGGGGTTCCCTACGAGCAGTACTTC.